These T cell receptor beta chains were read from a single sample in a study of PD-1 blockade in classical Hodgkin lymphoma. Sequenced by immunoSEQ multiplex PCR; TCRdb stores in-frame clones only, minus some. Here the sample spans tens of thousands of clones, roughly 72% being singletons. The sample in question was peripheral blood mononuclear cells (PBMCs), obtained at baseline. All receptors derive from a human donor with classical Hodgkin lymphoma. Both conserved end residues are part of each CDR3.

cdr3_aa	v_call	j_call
CSVELRSTDTQYF	TRBV29-1	TRBJ2-3
CASSLIQGALKYF	TRBV27	TRBJ2-7
CASSPGTGRYEQYF	TRBV6-5	TRBJ2-7
CASRQGSGANVLTF	TRBV19	TRBJ2-6
CASSYEQGVGPQHF	TRBV6-4	TRBJ1-5
CASSLGVRASYEQYF	TRBV11-2	TRBJ2-7
CASSPRDLRLKNTGELFF	TRBV7-3	TRBJ2-2
CASSQVDMGFTDTQYF	TRBV4-1	TRBJ2-3
CASSLSGTSSNQPQHF	TRBV18	TRBJ1-5
CASSFLTREGGGYTF	TRBV5-6	TRBJ1-2
CASSLDGGLQETQYF	TRBV7-6	TRBJ2-5
CASSLAGGGNIQYF	TRBV28	TRBJ2-4
CASSRVDGGSGYTF	TRBV6-5	TRBJ1-2
CASSSGHSGGGNQPQHF	TRBV7-2	TRBJ1-5
CASSGPTVNTEAFF	TRBV6-5	TRBJ1-1
CASSLGGSGQFTQYF	TRBV5-4	TRBJ2-5
CASSITEGRNYEQYF	TRBV19	TRBJ2-7
CASSATGVVGAFF	TRBV25-1	TRBJ1-1
CSVDRGNTGELFF	TRBV29-1	TRBJ2-2
CASSPGSDPTNEKLFF	TRBV7-9	TRBJ1-4
CASSRRTTTNEKLFF	TRBV7-2	TRBJ1-4
CASSRGANYGYTF	TRBV28	TRBJ1-2
CASSHTVETQYF	TRBV14	TRBJ2-5
CASCPLYTGELFF	TRBV27	TRBJ2-2
CATSVGATQYF	TRBV28	TRBJ2-5
CASSYSNRGRSYEQYF	TRBV6-5	TRBJ2-7
CASSALGGTSYEQYF	TRBV28	TRBJ2-7
CASSPKGGVNEKLFF	TRBV5-4	TRBJ1-4
CAIRGTSGDTQYF	TRBV10-3	TRBJ2-3
CAWSERDRGRGAQHF	TRBV30	TRBJ1-5
CASRGPGQGAFQYF	TRBV6-5	TRBJ2-7
CASSFPPRGADYGYTF	TRBV28	TRBJ1-2
CASSFETSGSNEQFF	TRBV2	TRBJ2-1
CASSLSDANTEAFF	TRBV7-3	TRBJ1-1
CASSFPGQGFRSNQPQHF	TRBV12-1	TRBJ1-5
CSVLRDREPTYEQYF	TRBV29-1	TRBJ2-7
CASSITHRQDKTQYF	TRBV19	TRBJ2-5
CASRGTGRNSGNTIYF	TRBV2	TRBJ1-3
CASSSRGTEAFF	TRBV5-1	TRBJ1-1
CASSSRTATSTDTQYF	TRBV6-5	TRBJ2-3
CASSPERLGGEAFF	TRBV11-2	TRBJ1-1
CASSLVGGQVYEQYF	TRBV5-5	TRBJ2-7
CATTGFADTQYF	TRBV6-6	TRBJ2-3
CASSYRPAGEAFF	TRBV19	TRBJ1-1
CASSPHSGGRPQETQYF	TRBV4-3	TRBJ2-5
CASSRGPPRAQETQYF	TRBV18	TRBJ2-5